Described below is a single TCR beta chain sequence and its context. The antigen remains undetermined. The sample is drawn from a study of shared clonotypes between healthy human individuals. The naive CD8 population came from CD45RO-negative cells selected for CCR7, without terminally differentiated effector memory CD45RA+ cells. Sorted-subset replicate PCRs used 200 ng of genomic DNA. This amount corresponded to 30,000 to 35,000 T cell genomes. The method was immunoSEQ multiplex PCR; TCRdb's version includes in-frame clones alone and lacks a portion of them. This sample has about 580,000 clones, with roughly 98% found just once. Points from the study as a whole: Exclusively blood specimens were collected; tissue repertoires likely differ.

The CDR3 consists of 15 residues. CDR1 and CDR2 from the germline V gene are SEHNR and FQNEAQ (reference sequence). V shed 4 bases and J shed 8 bases, with 18 bases lying between them. The specimen was naive CD8+ T cells sorted from blood. The sequence was obtained from a man aged 30 to 39 in good health. This rearrangement joins TRBV7-9 to TRBJ2-4, with D maybe TRBD2 (6 bases). The DNA of the CDR3 is TGTGCCAGCAGCTGGCTAGCGAGAGGGGAAGACATTCAGTACTTC. The encoded protein is CASSWLARGEDIQYF.